This note documents a single TCR beta chain sequence. The CDR3 runs 15 residues. CDR1 SGHVS and CDR2 FQNEAQ come from the germline V gene. Germline trimming cut 5 bases from V and 4 bases from J; bases unmatched to any gene: 9. Clones were sequenced by immunoSEQ multiplex PCR, and TCRdb holds only the in-frame ones, with some missing. This table holds over 70,000 clones, around 75% found once. The sample originates from a study of blood T cell repertoires in COVID-19. The chain has TRBV7-8 and TRBJ1-1; TRBD1 aligns across 8 bases. This sequence originates from a man in his 70s with COVID-19, enrolled during active disease. Sequenced: peripheral blood. The CDR3 spells CASSPDRGGGTEAFF. In nucleotides, the CDR3 is TGTGCCAGCAGCCCCGACAGGGGTGGGGGCACTGAAGCTTTCTTT. Drawing the rest from reference TRBV7-8 and TRBJ1-1, the complete variable domain is GAGVSQSPRYKVAKRGQDVALRCDPISGHVSLFWYQQALGQGPEFLTYFQNEAQLDKSGLPSDRFFAERPEGSVSTLKIQRTQQEDSAVYLCASSPDRGGGTEAFFGQGTRLTVV.